This T cell receptor beta chain is drawn from a study of T cells in Graves' hyperthyroidism and ophthalmopathy. Across the whole study: Initial diagnosis, before any treatment, was when peripheral blood was collected.

This clonotype was observed once. Trimming stripped 1 base from V and 9 bases from J, with 11 bases between. The CDR3 is 14 residues long. The germline V gene has CDR1 SGDLS and CDR2 YYNGEE. Researchers took RNA transcripts and amplified the TCR beta CDR3 regions from them. The HTBI primer set drove a first-round RT-PCR of the TCR CDR3. TCRdb itself ran the multiplex PCR reads through MiXCR, one entry per CDR3 protein. The data show hundreds of thousands of distinct CDR3 sequences, about 17% seen once. The sample was blood. This sequence was found in a woman aged 50 to 60 with Graves' hyperthyroidism that later progressed to Graves' ophthalmopathy. V usage is TRBV9 and J usage is TRBJ1-6; tentative D call: TRBD1 (6 bases). The CDR3 DNA follows: TGTGCCAGCAGCGTATCCAGGGGATTTTCACCCCTCCACTTT. It encodes CASSVSRGFSPLHF. Complete variable domain (other parts from reference TRBV9 and TRBJ1-6): DSGVTQTPKHLITATGQRVTLRCSPRSGDLSVYWYQQSLDQGLQFLIQYYNGEERAKGNILERFSAQQFPDLHSELNLSSLELGDSALYFCASSVSRGFSPLHFGNGTRLTVT.